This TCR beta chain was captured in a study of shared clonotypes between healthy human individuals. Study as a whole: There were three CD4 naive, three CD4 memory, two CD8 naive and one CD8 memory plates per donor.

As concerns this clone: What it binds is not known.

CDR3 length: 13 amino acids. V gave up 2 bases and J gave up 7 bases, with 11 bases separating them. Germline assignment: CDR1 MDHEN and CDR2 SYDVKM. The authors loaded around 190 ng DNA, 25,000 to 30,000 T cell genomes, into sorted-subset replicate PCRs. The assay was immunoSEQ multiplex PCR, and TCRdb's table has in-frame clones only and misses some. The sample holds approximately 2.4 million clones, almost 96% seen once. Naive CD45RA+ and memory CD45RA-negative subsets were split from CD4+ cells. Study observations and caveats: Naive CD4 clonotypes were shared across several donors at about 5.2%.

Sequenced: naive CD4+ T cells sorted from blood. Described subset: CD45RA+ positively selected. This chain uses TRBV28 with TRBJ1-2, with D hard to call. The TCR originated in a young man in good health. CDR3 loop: CASSLNIGSGYTF. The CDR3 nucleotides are TGTGCCAGCAGTTTAAACATCGGGTCTGGCTACACCTTC.